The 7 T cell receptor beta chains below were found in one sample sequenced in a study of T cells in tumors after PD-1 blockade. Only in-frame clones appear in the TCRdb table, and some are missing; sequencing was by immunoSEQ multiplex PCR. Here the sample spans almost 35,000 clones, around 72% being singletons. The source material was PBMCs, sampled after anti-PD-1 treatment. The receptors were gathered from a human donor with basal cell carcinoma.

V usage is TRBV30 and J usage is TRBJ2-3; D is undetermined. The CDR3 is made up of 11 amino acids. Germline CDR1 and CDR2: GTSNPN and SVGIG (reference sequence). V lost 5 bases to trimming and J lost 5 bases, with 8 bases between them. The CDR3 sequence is CAWVLIDTQYF. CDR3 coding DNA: TGTGCCTGGGTCCTAATAGATACGCAGTATTTT.

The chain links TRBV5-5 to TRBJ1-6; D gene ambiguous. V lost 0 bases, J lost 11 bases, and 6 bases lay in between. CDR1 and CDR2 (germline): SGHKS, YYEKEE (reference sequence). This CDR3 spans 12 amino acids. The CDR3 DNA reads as TGTGCCAGCAGCTTGGACATTCCACCCCTCCACTTT. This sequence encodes CASSLDIPPLHF.

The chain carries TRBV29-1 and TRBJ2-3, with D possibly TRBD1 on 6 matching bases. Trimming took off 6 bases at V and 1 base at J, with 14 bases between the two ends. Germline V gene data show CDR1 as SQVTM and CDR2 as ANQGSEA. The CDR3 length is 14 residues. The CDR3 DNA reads TGCAGCGTCCAGGTGGGGGCAGGCACAGATACGCAGTATTTT. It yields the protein CSVQVGAGTDTQYF.

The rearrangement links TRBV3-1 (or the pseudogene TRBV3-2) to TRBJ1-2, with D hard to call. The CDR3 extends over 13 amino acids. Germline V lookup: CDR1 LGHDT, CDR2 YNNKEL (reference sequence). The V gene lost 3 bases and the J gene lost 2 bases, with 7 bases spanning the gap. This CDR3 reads CASSQWQNYGYTF. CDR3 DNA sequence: TGTGCCAGCAGCCAGTGGCAGAACTATGGCTACACCTTC.

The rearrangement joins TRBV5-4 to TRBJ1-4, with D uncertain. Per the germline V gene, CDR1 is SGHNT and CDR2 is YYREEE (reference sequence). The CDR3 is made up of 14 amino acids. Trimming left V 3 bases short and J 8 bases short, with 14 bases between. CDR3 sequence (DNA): TGTGCCAGCAGCTCCGGCCTTCGAGGAGAAAAACTGTTTTTT. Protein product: CASSSGLRGEKLFF.

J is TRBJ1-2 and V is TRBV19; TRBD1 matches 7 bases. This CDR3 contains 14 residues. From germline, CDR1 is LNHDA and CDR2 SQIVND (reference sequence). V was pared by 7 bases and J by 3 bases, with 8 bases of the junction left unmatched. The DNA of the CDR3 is TGTGCCAGTACCCACAGGGGCAGGGACTATGGCTACACCTTC. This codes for CASTHRGRDYGYTF.

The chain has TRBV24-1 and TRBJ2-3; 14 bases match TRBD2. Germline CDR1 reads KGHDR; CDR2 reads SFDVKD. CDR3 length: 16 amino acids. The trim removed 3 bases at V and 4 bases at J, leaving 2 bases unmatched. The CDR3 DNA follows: TGTGCCACCAGTGATCCGGGACTAGCGGGAGCAGATACGCAGTATTTT. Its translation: CATSDPGLAGADTQYF.